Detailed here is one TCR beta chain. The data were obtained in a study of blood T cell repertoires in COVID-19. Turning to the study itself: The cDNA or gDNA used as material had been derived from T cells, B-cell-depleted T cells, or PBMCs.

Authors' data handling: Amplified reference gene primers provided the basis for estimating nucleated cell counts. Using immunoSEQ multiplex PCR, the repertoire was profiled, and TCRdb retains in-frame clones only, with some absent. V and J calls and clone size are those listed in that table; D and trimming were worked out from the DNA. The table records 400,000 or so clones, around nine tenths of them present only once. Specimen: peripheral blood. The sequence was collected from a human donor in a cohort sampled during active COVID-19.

The CDR3 region is CASVSGGAGEQFF. The CDR3 DNA reads TGTGCCAGCGTTAGCGGGGGGGCCGGGGAGCAGTTCTTC. J is TRBJ2-1 and V is TRBV19, with 11 bases aligning to TRBD2. Germline values: CDR1 LNHDA, CDR2 SQIVND (reference sequence). V shed 9 bases and J 10 bases; nucleotides not matched to a gene: 8. This CDR3 is built from 13 residues.